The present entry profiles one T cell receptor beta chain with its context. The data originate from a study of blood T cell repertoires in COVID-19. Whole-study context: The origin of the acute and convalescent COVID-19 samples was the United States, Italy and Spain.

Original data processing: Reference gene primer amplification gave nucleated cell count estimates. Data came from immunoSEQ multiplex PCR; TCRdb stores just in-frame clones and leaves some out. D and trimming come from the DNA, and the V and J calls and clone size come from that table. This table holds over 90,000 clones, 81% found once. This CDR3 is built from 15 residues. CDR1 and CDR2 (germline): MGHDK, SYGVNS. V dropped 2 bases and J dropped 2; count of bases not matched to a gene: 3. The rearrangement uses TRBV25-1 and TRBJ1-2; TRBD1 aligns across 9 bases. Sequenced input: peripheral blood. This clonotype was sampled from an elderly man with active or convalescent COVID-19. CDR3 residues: CASSETGGRNYGYTF. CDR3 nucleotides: TGTGCCAGCAGTGAAACAGGGGGCCGCAACTATGGCTACACCTTC.